This T cell receptor beta chain was documented in a study of T cell responses to AZD1222 COVID-19 vaccine. Profiling relied on immunoSEQ multiplex PCR, and the TCRdb table lists in-frame clones only, not all of them. The table has about 130,000 clones, over 90% seen once. Germline values: CDR1 SSHAT, CDR2 FNYEAQ (reference sequence). Trimming at V came to 3 bases and at J to 7 bases, leaving 8 bases not matched to a gene. The CDR3 has 15 residues. The rearrangement links TRBV7-7 to TRBJ1-5; 8 bases are shared with TRBD1. Sequencing used peripheral blood, obtained on day 0 of AZD1222 vaccination. The clonotype originates from an adult in good health. The CDR3 loop is CASSFSQTGEQPQHF. The CDR3 DNA sequence: TGTGCCAGCAGCTTCTCCCAGACAGGGGAACAGCCCCAGCATTTT.